The rows below give T cell receptor beta chains drawn from one sample of a study of blood T cell repertoires in COVID-19. The protocol was immunoSEQ multiplex PCR, while the TCRdb copy is restricted to in-frame clones and leaves out a portion. The top ten clones hold less than 25% of a sample with roughly 43,000 clones, almost 85% of them seen once. Sequenced material: peripheral blood. The receptors originated from a woman aged 55-75 years with acute or convalescent COVID-19. The CDR3 runs from the conserved cysteine through the conserved F or W. Each record gives: clone size, J gene, D gene, V gene, CDR3 protein, CDR3 DNA. D genes are given only for firm matches. Only some rows state a clone size, as once, few, many or a class for expanded clones.

>few|TRBJ1-5|.|TRBV30
CAWSVGGNSNQPQHF
TGTGCCTGGAGTGTAGGGGGTAATAGCAATCAGCCCCAGCATTTT
>.|TRBJ1-3|.|TRBV5-1
CASSLASIGLSGNTIYF
TGCGCCAGCAGCTTGGCCTCAATCGGTCTATCTGGAAACACCATATATTTT
>.|TRBJ2-1|TRBD2|TRBV7-9
CASSSTSGGPPFF
TGTGCCAGCAGCTCGACTAGCGGGGGGCCGCCGTTCTTC
>.|TRBJ1-4|TRBD1|TRBV27
CASRLQGAREKLFF
TGTGCCAGCAGGTTACAGGGGGCACGGGAAAAACTGTTTTTT
>few|TRBJ2-7|.|TRBV7-9
CASSLEDYEQYF
TGTGCCAGCAGCTTGGAGGACTACGAGCAGTACTTC
>once|TRBJ1-4|.|TRBV9
CASSDGTILGKLFF
TGTGCCAGCAGCGACGGGACAATACTGGGAAAACTGTTTTTT
>.|TRBJ2-7|.|TRBV27
CASSPHTSAYEQYF
TGTGCCAGCAGTCCGCACACCTCCGCCTACGAGCAGTACTTC
>.|TRBJ2-3|.|TRBV12-3/TRBV12-4
CASSPPGTDTQYF
TGTGCCAGCAGTCCCCCTGGCACAGATACGCAGTATTTT
>.|TRBJ2-5|TRBD2|TRBV19
CASSGLALETQYF
TGTGCCAGTTCGGGACTAGCGTTGGAGACCCAGTACTTC
>few|TRBJ2-5|TRBD1|TRBV7-8
CASSLYRNQPQGALETQYF
TGTGCCAGCAGCTTGTACCGAAACCAACCACAGGGGGCCCTAGAGACCCAGTACTTC
>.|TRBJ1-4|TRBD1|TRBV7-9
CASSETGKLFF
TGTGCCAGCAGCGAGACAGGGAAACTGTTTTTT
>.|TRBJ1-4|.|TRBV3-1/TRBV3-2
CASNRGNNEKLFF
TGTGCCAGCAATCGGGGGAATAATGAAAAACTGTTTTTT
>.|TRBJ2-5|TRBD2|TRBV2
CASSVEAGGMTGETQYF
TGTGCCAGCAGTGTGGAAGCGGGGGGGATGACCGGGGAGACCCAGTACTTC
>.|TRBJ2-7|TRBD1|TRBV16
CASSQPSGTGFYEQYF
TGTGCCAGCAGCCAACCTTCTGGGACAGGGTTTTACGAGCAGTACTTC
>.|TRBJ1-2|.|TRBV24-1
CATSVSTYGYTF
TGTGCCACCAGTGTTAGTACCTATGGCTACACCTTC
>once|TRBJ1-1|.|TRBV5-6
CASSRSTLTVNTEAFF
TGTGCCAGCAGTCGGTCCACACTAACGGTGAACACTGAAGCTTTCTTT
>.|TRBJ1-6|.|TRBV11-2
CASSPLMRDSPLHF
TGTGCCAGCAGCCCACTTATGAGGGATTCACCCCTCCACTTT
>.|TRBJ1-2|.|TRBV7-9
CASSAGSGYTF
TGTGCCAGCAGCGCAGGAAGTGGCTACACCTTC
>.|TRBJ2-7|TRBD1|TRBV7-8
CASSLGGQGYDEQYF
TGTGCCAGCAGCTTAGGTGGACAGGGGTACGACGAGCAGTACTTC
>.|TRBJ1-1|TRBD1|TRBV7-9
CASSLGHLGQQNTEAFF
TGTGCCAGCAGCTTAGGACACCTGGGACAGCAGAACACTGAAGCTTTCTTT
>.|TRBJ1-1|.|TRBV7-9
CASSLTFTEAFF
TGTGCCAGCAGCTTAACGTTCACAGAAGCTTTCTTT
>.|TRBJ2-1|TRBD2|TRBV5-1
CASSLVASGGNEQFF
TGCGCCAGCAGCTTGGTGGCTAGCGGGGGTAATGAGCAGTTCTTC
>.|TRBJ2-2|TRBD1|TRBV19
CASSVDRATGELFF
TGTGCCAGTAGTGTGGACAGGGCAACCGGGGAGCTGTTTTTT
>once|TRBJ1-2|.|TRBV7-8
CASSPGAQAPTSYGYTF
TGTGCCAGCAGCCCAGGGGCTCAGGCACCCACGAGCTATGGCTACACCTTC
>.|TRBJ1-6|TRBD1|TRBV30
CACSRDSDSPLHF
TGTGCCTGCTCCCGGGACAGCGATTCACCCCTCCACTTT
>.|TRBJ1-5|.|TRBV27
CASPRKGGVVGQPQHF
TGTGCCAGCCCTCGGAAGGGCGGGGTGGTCGGTCAGCCCCAGCATTTT
>.|TRBJ2-3|.|TRBV2
CASSSGGAGTDTQYF
TGTGCCAGCAGTTCTGGGGGGGCGGGCACAGATACGCAGTATTTT
>.|TRBJ2-1|.|TRBV6-5
CASSRGVYEQFF
TGTGCCAGCAGCCGCGGGGTCTATGAGCAGTTCTTC
>.|TRBJ2-4|TRBD1|TRBV15
CATSREDRDMDIQYF
TGTGCCACCAGCAGAGAGGACAGGGATATGGACATTCAGTACTTC
>once|TRBJ1-5|TRBD1|TRBV7-3
CASSLQGAAQPQHF
TGTGCCAGCAGCTTACAGGGGGCGGCTCAGCCCCAGCATTTT
>.|TRBJ2-5|.|TRBV27
CASSLGRNQETQYF
TGTGCCAGCAGTTTGGGGCGGAACCAAGAGACCCAGTACTTC
>.|TRBJ2-1|.|TRBV27
CASSFQQGYEQFF
TGTGCCAGCAGTTTCCAACAGGGCTATGAGCAGTTCTTC
>few|TRBJ2-7|.|TRBV7-2
CASSFGQGGEQYF
TGTGCCAGCAGCTTTGGCCAGGGGGGCGAGCAGTACTTC
>.|TRBJ2-7|TRBD2|TRBV3-1/TRBV3-2
CASSYRGLVYEQYF
TGTGCCAGCAGCTACCGCGGACTAGTGTACGAGCAGTACTTC
>many|TRBJ1-2|.|TRBV10-3
CAISGYGGDYGYTF
TGTGCCATCAGTGGATACGGAGGGGACTATGGCTACACCTTC
>.|TRBJ2-1|TRBD2|TRBV5-4
CASSLEGSGGYNEQFF
TGTGCCAGCAGCTTAGAGGGTAGCGGGGGCTACAATGAGCAGTTCTTC